This entry lists 12 T cell receptor beta chains sequenced from one sample in a study of T cell responses to AZD1222 COVID-19 vaccine. Produced via immunoSEQ multiplex PCR; TCRdb's table is partial and in-frame only. This table holds 90,000 to 110,000 clones, more than 75% found once. The sample here was peripheral blood, taken on day 0 of AZD1222 vaccination. The receptors derive from an adult in good health.

The V call is TRBV3-1 (or the pseudogene TRBV3-2), the J call TRBJ1-5; maybe TRBD1 (5 bases). Per the germline V gene, CDR1 is LGHDT and CDR2 is YNNKEL (reference sequence). V shed 3 bases and J shed 6 bases, with 9 bases lying between them. This CDR3 is 13 amino acids long. CDR3 DNA sequence: TGTGCCAGCAGCCAGGGGACTGCTCAGCCCCAGCATTTT. Residues: CASSQGTAQPQHF.

Only one count was recorded for this clone. The rearrangement joins TRBV5-6 to TRBJ1-4; no firm D call. V lost 0 bases to trimming and J lost 0 bases, with 9 bases between them. Germline assignment: CDR1 SGHDT and CDR2 YYEEEE. The CDR3 has 16 residues. CDR3 residues: CASSLVPAATNEKLFF. CDR3 DNA: TGTGCCAGCAGCTTGGTGCCAGCCGCAACTAATGAAAAACTGTTTTTT. Complete variable domain (other parts from reference TRBV5-6 and TRBJ1-4): DAGVTQSPTHLIKTRGQQVTLRCSPKSGHDTVSWYQQALGQGPQFIFQYYEEEERQRGNFPDRFSGHQFPNYSSELNVNALLLGDSALYLCASSLVPAATNEKLFFGSGTQLSVL.

The chain combines TRBV3-1 (or the pseudogene TRBV3-2) with TRBJ1-5; unclear D gene. V lost 0 bases to trimming and J lost 7 bases, with 13 bases between them. There are 15 residues in the CDR3. CDR1 and CDR2 (germline): LGHDT, YNNKEL (reference sequence). The CDR3 sequence: CASSQDAGRAQPQHF. The CDR3 bases are TGTGCCAGCAGCCAAGACGCCGGGCGGGCCCAGCCCCAGCATTTT.

This chain uses TRBV10-3 with TRBJ2-2; D possibly corresponds to TRBD2 (6 bases). There are 14 residues in the CDR3. The V gene's germline CDR1 is ENHRY and CDR2 SYGVKD. The germline V and J ends were trimmed by 4 bases and 7 bases, with 13 bases remaining between them. The CDR3: CAISGAGRIGELFF. In nucleotides, the CDR3 is TGTGCCATCAGTGGGGCGGGACGGATCGGGGAGCTGTTTTTT.

The chain has TRBV11-2 and TRBJ2-7; maybe TRBD2 (6 bases). The V gene's germline CDR1 is SGHAT and CDR2 FQNNGV. Trimming cost V 1 base and J 3 bases, with 10 bases left between them. The CDR3 length is 14 residues. CDR3 nucleotide sequence: TGTGCCAGCAGCTTAGTGGAGGGCGGCTACGAGCAGTACTTC. Translated, it gives CASSLVEGGYEQYF.

V usage is TRBV10-1 and J usage is TRBJ2-2; TRBD2 matches at 14 bases. After removal of 0 bases from V and 0 bases from J, the junction contained 15 bases not matched to a gene. Germline-derived CDR1 and CDR2 are WNHNN and SYGVQD (reference sequence). CDR3 length: 23 amino acids. DNA of the CDR3: TGCGCCAGCAGTGAGTCGCCCCGGGGTGATGGGACTAGCGGGAGACCGAACACCGGGGAGCTGTTTTTT. It translates to CASSESPRGDGTSGRPNTGELFF.

The chain couples TRBV7-3 to TRBJ1-1; 10 bases map to TRBD1. The CDR3 extends over 16 amino acids. The V and J ends lost 5 bases and 3 bases, in that order; junction bases with no gene match: 9. Germline V gene lookup returns CDR1 SGHTA and CDR2 FQGTGA. CDR3 residues: CASSLAGTGVHTEAFF. For the CDR3, the DNA is TGTGCCAGCAGCCTTGCCGGGACAGGGGTACACACTGAAGCTTTCTTT.

This sequence joins TRBV10-3 and TRBJ2-7; D tentatively reads TRBD1 or TRBD2 (5 bases each). The CDR3 is 14 residues long. V shed 3 bases and J shed 4 bases, with 13 bases lying between them. CDR1 is ENHRY and CDR2 is SYGVKD in the germline V gene. The CDR3 region is CAISDRDEPYEQYF. Written as DNA, the CDR3 is TGTGCCATCAGTGACCGGGACGAGCCTTACGAGCAGTACTTC.

This rearrangement joins TRBV4-1 to TRBJ2-1; D unresolved. V dropped 1 base and J dropped 0 bases, with 10 bases sitting between them. There are 16 residues in the CDR3. Germline assignment: CDR1 MGHRA and CDR2 YSYEKL. The CDR3 nucleotides read TGCGCCAGCAGCCAAGTCCCGTTAAGCTCCTACAATGAGCAGTTCTTC. As protein: CASSQVPLSSYNEQFF.

The V call is TRBV19, the J call TRBJ2-7, with D tentatively TRBD1 (6 bases). Germline V gene sequence: CDR1 LNHDA, CDR2 SQIVND (reference sequence). Trimming removed 3 bases at V and 5 bases at J, with 20 bases between. The CDR3 loop spans 16 amino acids. CDR3: CASSMAPDSVFNEQYF. CDR3 nucleotides: TGTGCCAGTAGTATGGCCCCGGACAGTGTGTTCAACGAGCAGTACTTC.

The J gene is TRBJ2-1, the V gene TRBV2; possibly TRBD2 for D (6 bases). Germline V lookup: CDR1 SNHLY, CDR2 FYNNEI. CDR3 length: 13 amino acids. Trimming pared 5 bases from V and 6 bases from J, leaving 11 bases between. CDR3 sequence (DNA): TGTGCCAGCAGTATGTATAGCGGCAATGAGCAGTTCTTC. Amino acids: CASSMYSGNEQFF.

CDR3 DNA: TGTGCCAGCAGCGTAGGGGTAGGTTCAGGACATGGCTACACCTTC. Translation: CASSVGVGSGHGYTF. The chain employs TRBV9 and TRBJ1-2; D remains unclear. V was trimmed by 0 bases and J by 6 bases, leaving 15 bases between them. The CDR3 consists of 15 residues. Germline-derived CDR1 and CDR2 are SGDLS and YYNGEE.